This note documents a single T cell receptor (beta chain) sequence. These data are taken from a study of blood T cell repertoires in COVID-19. Overall study context: The samples span acute and convalescent COVID-19 from the United States, Italy and Spain. From T cells, B-cell-depleted T cells, or PBMCs came the material, which was cDNA or gDNA.

Germline loops: CDR1 SGHTA, CDR2 FQGTGA. The junction had 7 bases not matched to a gene; V was cut back by 1 base and J by 1 base. CDR3 length: 18 amino acids. As handled by the study authors: Scientists estimated how many nucleated cells there were by amplifying reference gene primers. The assay was immunoSEQ multiplex PCR, and TCRdb's table has in-frame clones only and misses some. From that table come the V and J calls and clone size; the DNA was used to work out D and trimming. This table holds approximately 170,000 clones, about 85% found once. The V and J genes are TRBV7-3 and TRBJ2-1; 10 positions agree with TRBD2. The sequenced sample was peripheral blood. The sequence came from a man between 65 and 85 years old who had recovered from COVID-19. The CDR3 DNA follows: TGTGCCAGCAGCTTAAGGCCTAGCGGGAGTAGTTCCTACAATGAGCAGTTCTTC. It specifies CASSLRPSGSSSYNEQFF.